The source of this T cell receptor (beta chain) is a study of cytomegalovirus exposure and HLA in healthy donors. Use of 60 Vbeta and 13 Jbeta primers characterized the PCR. Sequencing was performed with immunoSEQ multiplex PCR; in TCRdb, only in-frame clones are kept and a portion is missing. The profile shows some 110,000 clones, over 8% of them singletons. Of note for this clone: The antigen is unknown.

The V and J ends lost 4 bases and 3 bases, in that order; junction bases with no gene match: 10. Germline V gene lookup returns CDR1 SGHRS and CDR2 YFSETQ. The CDR3 sequence is 15 residues long. Points from the study as a whole: Later analysis placed DRB1 highest and HLA-C lowest in TCR association rates, which differed by HLA locus.

This TCR derives from a man aged 25-45 years in good health and CMV-seronegative. The material sequenced was PBMCs. The chain is built from TRBV5-1 and TRBJ2-7, with 7 bases identical to TRBD1. The DNA for the CDR3 is TGCGCCAGCAGCGATACAGGGGTCCTTCTCTACGAGCAGTACTTC. Translated: CASSDTGVLLYEQYF.